The 15 T cell receptor beta chains listed next were all sequenced from one sample in a study of T cells after yellow fever vaccination. TCRdb ran MiXCR on the 5' RACE reads and lists one entry per CDR3 protein. Of tens of thousands of distinct CDR3 sequences in the sample, around 3.3% were seen once. Sequenced here: PBMCs, either bulk or a sorted T-cell subset (CD4+, CD8+, memory, or dextramer-sorted; not recorded which), sampled 35 to 50 days after the first yellow fever vaccination. All receptors come from a man between 18 and 35 years old who received the YFV17D yellow fever vaccine.

This clonotype has at least ten counts. The chain is built from TRBV12-3 or TRBV12-4 and TRBJ1-5; D unclear. The length of the CDR3 is 14 residues. V gave up 6 bases and J gave up 4 bases, with 13 bases separating them. The CDR3 loop is CASSPTNGNQPQHF. The CDR3 DNA is TGTGCCAGCAGCCCGACAAATGGTAATCAGCCCCAGCATTTT.

In its sample, this clonotype was seen many times. The V gene is TRBV29-1, the J gene TRBJ2-4; TRBD1 matches at 11 bases. This CDR3 is built from 17 residues. Germline-derived CDR1 and CDR2 are SQVTM and ANQGSEA. Trimming removed 2 bases from V and 1 base from J; junction bases left unmatched: 7. In DNA, the CDR3 is TGCAGCGTTGAAACCCTTGGACAGGGGGCTGCCAAAAACATTCAGTACTTC. Amino acids: CSVETLGQGAAKNIQYF.

This clonotype has a count of ten or more. The chain combines TRBV15 with TRBJ1-3, with a weak D call TRBD1 (6 bases). CDR3 length: 16 residues. Germline lookup yields CDR1 LNHNV and CDR2 YYDKDF (reference sequence). The germline V and J ends were trimmed by 0 bases and 4 bases, with 13 bases remaining between them. In DNA form, the CDR3 reads TGTGCCACCAGCAGAGATCTCCCACAGGGAGGAAACACCATATATTTT. Translation gives CATSRDLPQGGNTIYF. Based on the CDR3 plus reference TRBV15 and TRBJ1-3, the full variable domain is DAMVIQNPRYQVTQFGKPVTLSCSQTLNHNVMYWYQQKSSQAPKLLFHYYDKDFNNEADTPDNFQSRRPNTSFCFLDIRSPGLGDTAMYLCATSRDLPQGGNTIYFGEGSWLTVV.

This clonotype has at least ten counts. The chain has TRBV5-1 and TRBJ2-5; D remains ambiguous. This CDR3 contains 14 residues. Looked up from germline, CDR1 is SGHRS and CDR2 is YFSETQ. V lost 0 bases and J 2 bases, leaving 8 bases between the germline ends. The CDR3 DNA sequence: TGCGCCAGCAGCTTGGGGCCATCTCAAGAGACCCAGTACTTC. Its translation: CASSLGPSQETQYF.

This clonotype came up many times. The V gene is TRBV12-3 or TRBV12-4, the J gene TRBJ2-3; no firm D call. This CDR3 has 15 amino acids. V lost 0 bases and J 0 bases, leaving 7 bases between the germline ends. CDR3 residues: CASSLARASTDTQYF. The CDR3 DNA is TGTGCCAGCAGTTTAGCACGGGCTAGCACAGATACGCAGTATTTT.

This chain uses TRBV20-1 with TRBJ1-2; D is undetermined. Germline V gene sequence: CDR1 DFQATT, CDR2 SNEGSKA (reference sequence). The CDR3 totals 11 residues. CDR3 nucleotides: TGCTCTCACTCTGCCATGGACTCCTGGACCTTC. The encoded protein is CSHSAMDSWTF.

This clonotype was detected ten times or more. The V gene is TRBV12-3 or TRBV12-4, the J gene TRBJ2-5; 9 nucleotides line up with TRBD1. The junction had 4 bases not matched to a gene; V was cut back by 8 bases and J by 6 bases. The CDR3 covers 12 residues. The CDR3 is CASSDRGQTQYF. The CDR3 bases are TGTGCCAGCTCGGACAGGGGACAGACCCAGTACTTC.

This clonotype has at least ten counts. The chain carries TRBV4-1 and TRBJ2-5; 11 bases are a match to TRBD1. This CDR3 region has 18 residues. Trimming took 0 bases from V and 4 from J; bases not matched to a gene: 10. CDR1 is MGHRA, CDR2 YSYEKL, per germline. CDR3: CASSQEKAGTGGLETQYF. CDR3 coding DNA: TGCGCCAGCAGCCAAGAAAAGGCCGGGACAGGGGGTTTAGAGACCCAGTACTTC.

A few counts support this clonotype. V usage is TRBV29-1 and J usage is TRBJ2-5; D gene uncertain. The CDR3 is 12 amino acids. V lost 0 bases to trimming and J lost 4 bases, with 6 bases between them. Germline V CDR1 and CDR2: SQVTM, ANQGSEA. CDR3: CSVEESRETQYF. In DNA, the CDR3 is TGCAGCGTTGAAGAGTCCCGAGAGACCCAGTACTTC.

This clonotype was seen ten or more times. The V and J genes are TRBV20-1 and TRBJ2-1; no definite D call. V lost 3 bases, J lost 0 bases, and 9 bases lay in between. The CDR3 covers 14 residues. The germline V gene encodes CDR1 DFQATT and CDR2 SNEGSKA (reference sequence). The CDR3 region has the DNA TGCAGTGCTAGTAGACCTAGCTCCTACAATGAGCAGTTCTTC. It codes for CSASRPSSYNEQFF.

This clonotype came up many times. At one end, the junction sequence differs from germline, possibly due to a read error. In DNA form, the CDR3 reads TGCAGTGCTAGTCCCAAAATACAGTTT. Translation: CSASPKIQF. The V call is TRBV20-1, the J call TRBJ2-3; D call uncertain. CDR1 DFQATT and CDR2 SNEGSKA come from the germline V gene (reference sequence). The CDR3 consists of 9 residues.

This clonotype was observed many times. V usage is TRBV5-4 and J usage is TRBJ1-2; 10 positions match TRBD1. The length of the CDR3 is 13 residues. From germline, CDR1 is SGHNT and CDR2 YYREEE (reference sequence). V was pared by 2 bases and J by 8 bases, with 3 bases of the junction left unmatched. CDR3 DNA sequence: TGTGCCAGCAGCTTCGGACAGGGGGACGGCTACACCTTC. It yields the protein CASSFGQGDGYTF.

This clonotype was seen ten or more times. The rearrangement links TRBV3-1 to TRBJ1-5; D unresolved. Trimming took off 0 bases at V and 5 bases at J, with 5 bases between the two ends. CDR1 and CDR2 (germline): LGHDT, YNNKEL (reference sequence). The CDR3 totals 13 residues. The CDR3 DNA follows: TGTGCCAGCAGCCAAGATCGTGATCAGCCCCAGCATTTT. Protein product: CASSQDRDQPQHF.

Ten or more counts support this clonotype. This chain joins TRBV5-6 and TRBJ1-4, with no clear D. Trimming took 2 bases from V and 7 from J, leaving 12 bases between them. The CDR3 contains 14 residues. CDR1 and CDR2 (germline): SGHDT, YYEEEE. CDR3 in amino acids: CASSLHGGSEKLFF. The CDR3 DNA follows: TGTGCCAGCAGCTTACACGGAGGCAGTGAAAAACTGTTTTTT. The variable domain in full, completed from reference TRBV5-6 and TRBJ1-4, reads DAGVTQSPTHLIKTRGQQVTLRCSPKSGHDTVSWYQQALGQGPQFIFQYYEEEERQRGNFPDRFSGHQFPNYSSELNVNALLLGDSALYLCASSLHGGSEKLFFGSGTQLSVL.

This clonotype was observed many times. The chain employs TRBV5-5 and TRBJ1-1; a possible D gene is TRBD1 (6 bases). CDR3 size: 16 residues. V lost 4 bases and J 1 base, leaving 17 bases between the germline ends. CDR1 is SGHKS and CDR2 is YYEKEE in the germline V gene (reference sequence). CDR3 region: CASSVKTWGQNTEAFF. The CDR3 DNA is TGTGCCAGCAGCGTTAAAACCTGGGGGCAGAACACTGAAGCTTTCTTT.